The rows below give T cell receptor beta chains drawn from one sample of a study of regulatory T cells in long-lasting Graves disease. TCRdb processed the multiplex PCR reads anew with MiXCR; each CDR3 protein has one entry. In the table there are roughly 450,000 distinct CDR3 sequences, around 21% of which are singletons. The sequencing used peripheral blood mononuclear cells (PBMCs), collected when the disease was refractory, from a patient treated with antithyroid drugs. Receptors were obtained from a female donor with Graves disease. Both conserved end residues are part of each CDR3. A D gene is named only where the DNA matches it firmly. Rows give clone size only sometimes, using once, few, many, or a class for an expanded clone.

>TRBJ2-7|TRBD2|many|TRBV11-2
CASSQNRASGTYEQYF
TGTGCCAGCAGCCAAAATAGGGCTAGCGGTACCTACGAGCAGTACTTC
>TRBJ2-7|-|many|TRBV9
CASSPRGTTYEQYF
TGTGCCAGCAGCCCAAGGGGGACAACGTACGAGCAGTACTTC
>TRBJ2-1|-|-|TRBV12-3/TRBV12-4
CASRPFIINEQFF
TGTGCCAGCAGACCCTTTATTATCAATGAGCAGTTCTTC
>TRBJ2-2|TRBD1|many|TRBV28
CASNPPGQANTGELFF
TGTGCCAGCAACCCACCGGGACAGGCGAACACCGGGGAGCTGTTTTTT
>TRBJ2-1|TRBD2|once|TRBV15
CATSRAGTSGNNEQFF
TGTGCCACCAGCAGAGCCGGGACTAGCGGAAACAATGAGCAGTTCTTC
>TRBJ2-7|-|many|TRBV13
CASSLGAGRASGEQYF
TGTGCCAGCAGCTTAGGGGCGGGCAGGGCGTCTGGAGAGCAGTACTTC
>TRBJ2-7|-|-|TRBV6-1
CASTGTQTYEQYF
TGTGCCAGCACCGGGACCCAGACCTACGAGCAGTACTTC
>TRBJ1-1|-|-|TRBV15
CATSRVGGITEAFF
TGTGCCACCAGCAGAGTAGGGGGTATCACTGAAGCTTTCTTT
>TRBJ1-5|TRBD1|many|TRBV7-9
CASSLAGTGEYSNQPQHF
TGTGCCAGCAGCTTAGCGGGGACAGGAGAGTATAGCAATCAGCCCCAGCATTTT
>TRBJ2-7|TRBD2|many|TRBV13
CASSRPTSGHSYEQYF
TGTGCCAGCAGCCGTCCGACTAGCGGGCATTCCTACGAGCAGTACTTC
>TRBJ2-3|TRBD2|once|TRBV15
CATSRDPVGTSSTDTQYF
TGTGCCACCAGCAGAGATCCAGTGGGGACTAGCAGCACAGATACGCAGTATTTT
>TRBJ2-7|-|many|TRBV6-1
CASRATGYYEQYF
TGTGCCAGCAGAGCGACGGGTTACTACGAGCAGTACTTC
>TRBJ2-7|TRBD2|many|TRBV28
CASSLSLSGTPRYEQYF
TGTGCCAGCAGTTTATCCCTTAGCGGGACACCCCGGTACGAGCAGTACTTC
>TRBJ2-5|-|many|TRBV28
CATYDREAETQYF
TGTGCCACCTATGACAGGGAGGCAGAGACCCAGTACTTC
>TRBJ1-6|-|many|TRBV15
CATSRWDDSPLHF
TGTGCCACCAGCCGATGGGACGACTCACCCCTCCACTTT
>TRBJ2-7|TRBD1|few|TRBV15
CATSTSGQGYEQYF
TGTGCCACCAGCACCTCGGGACAGGGGTACGAGCAGTACTTC
>TRBJ1-2|TRBD1|many|TRBV30
CAWSFSGTGGLYTF
TGTGCCTGGAGCTTCTCCGGGACAGGGGGACTGTACACCTTC
>TRBJ1-5|-|-|TRBV28
CASSPLQTNQPQHF
TGTGCCAGCAGTCCCCTTCAGACCAATCAGCCCCAGCATTTT
>TRBJ2-2|TRBD2|many|TRBV12-3/TRBV12-4
CASRRLAGTGELFF
TGTGCCAGCAGGAGACTAGCGGGAACTGGGGAGCTGTTTTTT
>TRBJ2-7|-|few|TRBV5-1
CASSSPGSFYEQYF
TGCGCCAGCAGCTCACCGGGAAGTTTCTACGAGCAGTACTTC
>TRBJ1-2|TRBD1|-|TRBV27
CASSGTGVGYTF
TGTGCCAGCAGCGGGACAGGGGTCGGCTACACCTTC
>TRBJ2-7|TRBD2|many|TRBV6-1
CASSADSGSYLGQYF
TGTGCCAGCAGTGCCGATAGCGGGAGTTATCTCGGGCAGTACTTC
>TRBJ1-3|-|-|TRBV13
CASSSTPGNTIYF
TGTGCCAGCAGCTCAACCCCTGGAAACACCATATATTTT
>TRBJ1-5|-|many|TRBV28
CASSLWDQPQHF
TGTGCCAGCAGCTTGTGGGATCAGCCCCAGCATTTT
>TRBJ1-4|-|many|TRBV20-1
CSAIRDTNEKLFF
TGCAGTGCGATCCGGGACACGAATGAAAAACTGTTTTTT